A single sample gave rise to the 12 T cell receptor beta chains below, sequenced in a study of T cells in Graves' hyperthyroidism and ophthalmopathy. Authors of the study amplified TCR beta CDR3 regions from RNA transcripts. RT-PCR in the first round (using the HTBI primer set) targeted the TCR CDR3. One entry per CDR3 protein, called by TCRdb with MiXCR from the multiplex PCR reads. The table lists around 690,000 distinct CDR3 sequences, about 20% of them singletons. The sample taken for sequencing was blood. Receptors were obtained from a man aged 30-40 years with Graves' ophthalmopathy.

This clonotype was seen a handful of times. CDR3 bases: TGTGCCAGCACCTCGGGACAGGGGTTTTACGAGCAGTACTTC. This translates into CASTSGQGFYEQYF. V usage is TRBV28 and J usage is TRBJ2-7; 10 bases agree with TRBD1. With 7 bases clipped from V and 4 bases from J, the junction kept 7 bases outside the gene matches. Germline V CDR1 and CDR2: MDHEN, SYDVKM. The length of the CDR3 is 14 residues. Full variable domain (outside the CDR3, taken from reference TRBV28 and TRBJ2-7): DVKVTQSSRYLVKRTGEKVFLECVQDMDHENMFWYRQDPGLGLRLIYFSYDVKMKEKGDIPEGYSVSREKKERFSLILESASTNQTSMYLCASTSGQGFYEQYFGPGTRLTVT.

This clonotype was seen a handful of times. The V gene is TRBV7-3, the J gene TRBJ2-1, with 8 bases aligning to TRBD2. Germline CDR1 reads SGHTA; CDR2 reads FQGTGA. This CDR3 has 16 amino acids. V shed 4 bases and J 4 bases; nucleotides not matched to a gene: 9. This CDR3 is CASSSTGTSGYNEQFF. The CDR3 DNA reads as TGTGCCAGCAGCTCCACCGGGACTAGTGGTTACAATGAGCAGTTCTTC.

This clonotype was found many times. The chain couples TRBV11-2 to TRBJ2-1; 9 nucleotides match TRBD1. Germline-derived CDR1 and CDR2 are SGHAT and FQNNGV. The CDR3 runs to 16 residues. J lost 7 bases, V lost 2 bases, and 9 bases had no gene match. For the CDR3, the DNA is TGTGCCAGCAGCTTACCAACAGGGGGCTTTCGGAATGAGCAGTTCTTC. Translated: CASSLPTGGFRNEQFF.

This clonotype has only a few counts. This chain links TRBV25-1 with TRBJ2-3; 8 positions match TRBD2. The CDR3 contains 16 residues. The V gene end was trimmed by 2 bases and the J gene end by 4 bases; junction bases not matched to a gene: 8. Germline V CDR1 and CDR2: MGHDK, SYGVNS. The CDR3 region is CASSERAGGGSDTQYF. CDR3 bases: TGTGCCAGCAGTGAAAGGGCGGGAGGAGGTTCAGATACGCAGTATTTT. Filled out from reference TRBV25-1 and TRBJ2-3, the complete variable domain reads EADIYQTPRYLVIGTGKKITLECSQTMGHDKMYWYQQDPGMELHLIHYSYGVNSTEKGDLSSESTVSRIRTEHFPLTLESARPSHTSQYLCASSERAGGGSDTQYFGPGTRLTVL.

This clonotype was counted many times. The chain recombines TRBV12-3 or TRBV12-4 with TRBJ2-1, with TRBD2 matching 8 bases. Unmatched junction bases numbered 4, after V lost 1 base and J lost 5 bases. The CDR3 contains 15 residues. The CDR3 loop reads CASSLGAGVDNEQFF. DNA for the CDR3: TGTGCCAGCAGTTTAGGAGCGGGAGTAGACAATGAGCAGTTCTTC.

The V call is TRBV20-1, the J call TRBJ2-2; TRBD1 aligns across 9 bases. Trimming removed 1 base from V and 5 bases from J; junction bases left unmatched: 11. Germline V gene lookup returns CDR1 DFQATT and CDR2 SNEGSKA (reference sequence). The CDR3 is made up of 17 amino acids. This CDR3 is CSARAPTGTGRTGELFF. The DNA for the CDR3 is TGCAGTGCTAGAGCCCCCACCGGGACAGGGAGGACCGGGGAGCTGTTTTTT.

This clonotype was picked up a small number of times. The V gene is TRBV30, the J gene TRBJ1-2; D perhaps matches TRBD1 (5 bases). The CDR3 consists of 13 residues. Trimming pared 0 bases from V and 8 bases from J, leaving 13 bases between. The germline V gene has CDR1 GTSNPN and CDR2 SVGIG (reference sequence). In DNA, the CDR3 is TGTGCCTGGAGTGTCTCGGGGACTGACGGCTACACCTTC. This encodes CAWSVSGTDGYTF. The variable domain in full, with the rest retrieved from reference TRBV30 and TRBJ1-2, is SQTIHQWPATLVQPVGSPLSLECTVEGTSNPNLYWYRQAAGRGLQLLFYSVGIGQISSEVPQNLSASRPQDRQFILSSKKLLLSDSGFYLCAWSVSGTDGYTFGSGTRLTVV.

In the case of this clonotype: An end of the junction does not agree with germline; a read error may underlie this. The chain carries TRBV3-1 and TRBJ2-1; no reliable D call. Germline CDR1 and CDR2: LGHDT and YNNKEL (reference sequence). CDR3 length: 15 amino acids. The CDR3 bases are TGTGCCAGCAACCAAAGGCTGCGCGCCTACAATGAGCAGTTCTTC. As protein: CASNQRLRAYNEQFF.

This chain uses TRBV27 with TRBJ1-2; perhaps TRBD1 as D (6 bases). Trimming took 2 bases from V and 4 from J, leaving 14 bases between them. Germline assignment: CDR1 MNHEY and CDR2 SMNVEV (reference sequence). CDR3 length: 15 residues. This chain's CDR3 is CASSLAQGGIYGYTF. The CDR3 region has the DNA TGTGCCAGCAGTTTAGCACAGGGTGGGATCTATGGCTACACCTTC.

This clonotype was observed a handful of times. A read error is possible here, since a much larger clone lies one base away. The chain links TRBV28 to TRBJ1-2; 7 bases align to TRBD1. Trimming cost V 3 bases and J 3 bases; bases outside gene matches: 7. CDR1 MDHEN and CDR2 SYDVKM come from the germline V gene. The CDR3 has 15 amino acids. The CDR3 loop is CASSLDNRGHYGYTF. Here the CDR3 DNA reads TGTGCCAGCAGTTTGGACAACAGGGGACACTATGGCTACACCTTC.

This clonotype was seen at least ten times. The chain combines TRBV20-1 with TRBJ2-7, with D hard to call. The length of the CDR3 is 12 residues. Germline assignment: CDR1 DFQATT and CDR2 SNEGSKA (reference sequence). Trimming took off 3 bases at V and 1 base at J, with 7 bases between the two ends. CDR3 loop: CSARSGSYEQYF. The CDR3 nucleotides are TGCAGTGCTAGGAGTGGGTCCTACGAGCAGTACTTC.

The rearrangement links TRBV18 to TRBJ2-7; D is uncertain. Germline values: CDR1 KGHSH, CDR2 LQKENI. Trimming cost V 0 bases and J 9 bases, with 27 bases left between them. The CDR3 spans 18 residues. The CDR3 protein is CASSPPLTLLGKGVVQYF. CDR3 in DNA: TGTGCCAGCTCACCACCTCTGACTCTGCTGGGTAAGGGCGTTGTGCAGTACTTC.